These 28 T cell receptor beta chains share one sample of origin, sequenced in a study of blood T cells in healthy people across ages. Together with a sample-barcoded 5' primer, a J-beta primer mix was included in a second PCR lasting roughly 6 to 12 cycles. TCRdb re-called the 5' RACE reads with MiXCR, one entry per CDR3 protein. The profile shows roughly 1.9 million distinct CDR3 sequences, approximately 40% of them singletons. The sample was blood. The receptors were sampled from a human donor in good health.

With regard to this clonotype: A read error may account for a junction end that differs from germline. V usage is TRBV9 and J usage is TRBJ1-2; 11 nucleotides align to TRBD1. This CDR3 spans 14 amino acids. Germline V gene sequence: CDR1 SGDLS, CDR2 YYNGEE. CDR3 in amino acids: CASSGGQGAWGYTF. CDR3 nucleotide sequence: TGCGCCAGCAGCGGAGGACAGGGGGCATGGGGCTACACCTTC.

The rearrangement links TRBV12-3 or TRBV12-4 to TRBJ1-1; D is uncertain. The CDR3 runs 11 residues. V gave up 6 bases and J gave up 6 bases, with 8 bases separating them. The chain's CDR3 is CASRVRSEAFF. The CDR3 nucleotides read TGTGCCAGCAGGGTACGGTCTGAAGCTTTCTTT.

In its sample, this clonotype was seen a few times. V is TRBV5-1 and J is TRBJ2-3, with TRBD2 matching over 9 bases. Germline CDR1 is SGHRS and CDR2 is YFSETQ. CDR3 length equals 15 residues. V lost 3 bases, J lost 4 bases, and 6 bases stayed unmatched. CDR3 residues: CASSSGTSIADTQYF. The CDR3 DNA is TGCGCCAGCAGCTCCGGGACTAGCATTGCAGATACGCAGTATTTT.

This clonotype was observed a single time. The rearrangement links TRBV2 to TRBJ1-1; possible D gene TRBD1, 5 bases. Deletions cut 0 bases from V and 5 bases from J, with 10 bases between. The CDR3 is made up of 14 amino acids. Germline assignment: CDR1 SNHLY and CDR2 FYNNEI. CDR3 nucleotide sequence: TGTGCCAGCAGTGAAGCGCCTGGGGGAACTGAAGCTTTCTTT. Its translation is CASSEAPGGTEAFF.

This clonotype has a handful of counts. The chain carries TRBV5-4 and TRBJ2-3; 11 nucleotides match TRBD2. Germline V gene sequence: CDR1 SGHNT, CDR2 YYREEE (reference sequence). This CDR3 region has 17 residues. With V trimmed by 5 bases and J by 2 bases, 10 bases remained unmatched. This CDR3 reads CASSPSLAGGLTDTQYF. The CDR3 DNA follows: TGTGCCAGCAGTCCCTCCCTAGCGGGGGGACTCACAGATACGCAGTATTTT.

This chain uses TRBV3-1 with TRBJ1-1; D is unresolved. CDR3 length: 12 residues. Trimming cost V 0 bases and J 11 bases, with 10 bases left between them. CDR1 and CDR2 from the germline V gene are LGHDT and YNNKEL (reference sequence). The CDR3 coding sequence is TGTGCCAGCAGCCAAGAGAGTGGGAGTGCTTTCTTT. This sequence encodes CASSQESGSAFF.

V and J are TRBV6-6 and TRBJ1-4; D ambiguous. Germline CDR1 is MNHNY and CDR2 is SVGAGI (reference sequence). V lost 2 bases and J lost 7, with 8 bases in between. This CDR3 has 13 residues. The CDR3 bases are TGTGCCAGCAGTTACGAAAGGGCTGAAAAACTGTTTTTT. It yields the protein CASSYERAEKLFF.

V and J are TRBV19 and TRBJ1-6; 8 nucleotides agree with TRBD1. V was clipped by 4 bases and J by 7 bases; unmatched bases: 3. Germline CDR1 and CDR2: LNHDA and SQIVND (reference sequence). The CDR3 is made up of 14 amino acids. The DNA for the CDR3 is TGTGCCAGTAGTAGAAGGGACAGGAATTCACCCCTCCACTTT. Translated: CASSRRDRNSPLHF.

The V and J genes are TRBV6-1 and TRBJ2-5; 8 bases agree with TRBD1. The CDR3 is 20 residues long. Per germline, CDR1 MNHNS and CDR2 SASEGT. After removal of 6 bases from V and 2 bases from J, the junction contained 23 bases not matched to a gene. The CDR3 DNA sequence: TGTGCCAGCAGGCCACCTTTAGGTGGACAGGGCCTCGTTGAGCAAGAGACCCAGTACTTC. It yields the protein CASRPPLGGQGLVEQETQYF.

This clonotype was detected only once. The rearrangement joins TRBV7-3 to TRBJ2-4; the D is unclear. The end of the DNA is better explained by TRBJ2-7, so the J call may be wrong. The CDR3 loop spans 13 amino acids. Per germline, CDR1 SGHTA and CDR2 FQGTGA. CDR3 sequence: CASSLSPGREQYF. The CDR3, as DNA: TGTGCCAGCAGCTTATCGCCTGGTCGCGAGCAGTACTTC.

This chain joins TRBV5-1 and TRBJ1-6, with D possibly TRBD1 on 6 matching bases. The CDR3 is 14 residues long. Per germline, CDR1 SGHRS and CDR2 YFSETQ. V was trimmed by 4 bases and J by 7 bases, leaving 12 bases between them. CDR3 residues: CASSPGQLNSPLHF. In nucleotides, the CDR3 is TGCGCCAGCAGCCCGGGACAACTGAATTCACCCCTCCACTTT. Combining the CDR3 with reference TRBV5-1 and TRBJ1-6 gives the whole variable domain KAGVTQTPRYLIKTRGQQVTLSCSPISGHRSVSWYQQTPGQGLQFLFEYFSETQRNKGNFPGRFSGRQFSNSRSEMNVSTLELGDSALYLCASSPGQLNSPLHFGNGTRLTVT.

The V call is TRBV3-1, the J call TRBJ1-2; D call uncertain. V was pared by 5 bases and J by 6 bases, with 19 bases between. The CDR3 has 15 amino acids. From germline, CDR1 is LGHDT and CDR2 YNNKEL (reference sequence). This CDR3 is CASSTRSWRVDGYTF. The CDR3 bases are TGTGCCAGCAGCACCAGGTCCTGGCGGGTAGATGGCTACACCTTC.

Worth noting for this clonotype: One end of the junction is discordant with germline, which a read error may explain. The J gene is TRBJ1-1, the V gene TRBV11-2; no clear D gene. In germline, CDR1 is SGHAT, CDR2 FQNNGV. This CDR3 is built from 12 residues. The CDR3 sequence is CASNPRGREAFF. Written as DNA, the CDR3 is TGTGCTAGCAACCCCCGGGGTAGAGAAGCTTTCTTT. Looking up the rest from reference TRBV11-2 and TRBJ1-1 gives the full variable domain: EAGVAQSPRYKIIEKRQSVAFWCNPISGHATLYWYQQILGQGPKLLIQFQNNGVVDDSQLPKDRFSAERLKGVDSTLKIQPAKLEDSAVYLCASNPRGREAFFGQGTRLTVV.

The gene calls are TRBV27 and TRBJ2-7; D tentatively reads TRBD1 or TRBD2 (6 bases each). This CDR3 has 13 residues. Trimming cost V 0 bases and J 7 bases, with 10 bases left between them. Germline V gives CDR1 MNHEY, CDR2 SMNVEV (reference sequence). CDR3 DNA sequence: TGTGCCAGCAGTTTATCGAGGGGGAGGGAGCAGTACTTC. Amino acids: CASSLSRGREQYF.

This clonotype appeared a few times. Relative to the germline gene, one junction end is altered; a read error may explain this. The rearrangement joins TRBV9 to TRBJ1-6; TRBD1 is a possible D gene (5 bases). Germline CDR1 and CDR2: SGDLS and YYNGEE. The CDR3 covers 15 residues. The CDR3 is CASTLDGQGDSLLHF. DNA of the CDR3: TGTGCCAGCACCCTGGACGGCCAGGGAGATTCACTCCTCCACTTT.

This chain connects TRBV4-2 to TRBJ1-2; the match to TRBD1 covers 8 bases. The germline CDR1 and CDR2 sequences are LGHNA and YNFKEQ. The CDR3 has 18 amino acids. Germline trimming cut 3 bases from V and 0 bases from J; bases unmatched to any gene: 12. Here the CDR3 DNA reads TGTGCCAGCAGCCAGCCGACAGGGGAATTTACAACTAACTATGGCTACACCTTC. Translating gives CASSQPTGEFTTNYGYTF.

There are a few counts of this clonotype. The rearrangement uses TRBV7-9 and TRBJ1-1; no clear D. This CDR3 comprises 16 residues. Germline V gives CDR1 SEHNR, CDR2 FQNEAQ (reference sequence). V was clipped by 4 bases and J by 1 base, with 16 bases between them. The chain's CDR3 is CASSSRRMIENTEAFF. DNA for the CDR3: TGTGCCAGCAGCTCTCGTAGGATGATTGAGAACACTGAAGCTTTCTTT.

The CDR3, as DNA: TGTGCCAGCAGCTTAGTGAGTGGAGCGGCAGTCTATGGCTACACCTTC. This encodes CASSLVSGAAVYGYTF. The genes are TRBV7-2 and TRBJ1-2, with D unclear. The CDR3 spans 16 residues. CDR1 is SGHTA, CDR2 FQGNSA, per germline. The V and J ends lost 1 base and 4 bases respectively, with 16 bases between them.

This chain uses TRBV5-1 with TRBJ2-5; TRBD2 agrees at 7 bases. V lost 5 bases to trimming and J lost 2 bases; unmatched junction nucleotides: 9. Germline CDR1 and CDR2: SGHRS and YFSETQ. The length of the CDR3 is 15 residues. This chain's CDR3 is CASSQLAGQQETQYF. CDR3 DNA: TGCGCCAGCAGTCAGTTAGCGGGTCAACAAGAGACCCAGTACTTC.

CDR3 bases: TGTGCCAGCAGTCCCCTTTGGGGGGAAGCGGCCGGGGAGCTGTTTTTT. Translation: CASSPLWGEAAGELFF. The V call is TRBV12-3 or TRBV12-4, the J call TRBJ2-2, with TRBD2 as a possible D gene (6 bases). This CDR3 region has 16 residues. V was cut by 5 bases and J by 6 bases, with 19 bases left in between.

As concerns this clonotype: A much larger clone differs from this one at a single base, so this may be a read error. This sequence joins TRBV29-1 and TRBJ1-2, with TRBD1 matching over 9 bases. V was clipped by 4 bases and J by 7 bases; unmatched bases: 4. The CDR3 runs to 12 residues. Germline V CDR1 and CDR2: SQVTM, ANQGSEA. CDR3 sequence reads: CSVGQGGVGYTF. CDR3 DNA sequence: TGCAGCGTTGGACAGGGGGGGGTTGGCTACACCTTC.

This clonotype has ten or more counts. The chain combines TRBV6-5 with TRBJ1-5; TRBD1 might be the D (6 bases). The germline V gene has CDR1 MNHEY and CDR2 SVGAGI. V was trimmed by 6 bases and J by 2 bases, leaving 8 bases between them. The CDR3 length is 13 residues. The CDR3 sequence: CASSRTGNQPQHF. The CDR3 DNA follows: TGTGCCAGCAGCCGGACAGGCAATCAGCCCCAGCATTTT.

V and J are TRBV4-3 and TRBJ2-4; perhaps TRBD2 as D (6 bases). Germline-derived CDR1 and CDR2 are LGHNA and YSLEER. There are 15 residues in the CDR3. Trimming took off 0 bases at V and 13 bases at J, with 19 bases between the two ends. The CDR3 loop reads CASSQEFLGGATQYF. CDR3 coding DNA: TGCGCCAGCAGCCAAGAGTTTTTAGGCGGGGCGACACAGTACTTC.

This chain uses TRBV12-3 or TRBV12-4 with TRBJ2-4, with TRBD1 identical over 8 bases. Gene TRBJ2-7 matches the end of the DNA better, so the J call may be wrong. The CDR3 totals 14 residues. The CDR3 region has the DNA TGTGCCAGCAGTAGAGGACAGGGCATAGGCGAGCAGTACTTC. It encodes CASSRGQGIGEQYF.

The gene calls are TRBV7-9 and TRBJ2-1; TRBD1 aligns across 9 bases. Germline V CDR1 and CDR2: SEHNR, FQNEAQ (reference sequence). J lost 9 bases, V lost 5 bases, and 11 bases had no gene match. CDR3 size: 15 residues. The CDR3 region has the DNA TGTGCCAGCAGCCTTGCCGGGACAGGGAAGGGTGAGCAGTTCTTC. Amino acids: CASSLAGTGKGEQFF.

This clonotype was observed a single time. The chain joins TRBV25-1 to TRBJ2-5; either TRBD1 or TRBD2 may fit D (5 bases each). This CDR3 region has 14 residues. Trimming took off 4 bases at V and 5 bases at J, with 14 bases between the two ends. Germline CDR1 is MGHDK and CDR2 is SYGVNS. This CDR3 reads CASSARDPPETQYF. CDR3 coding DNA: TGTGCCAGCAGTGCCCGGGACCCTCCGGAGACCCAGTACTTC. Using reference TRBV25-1 and TRBJ2-5 for the parts outside the CDR3, the full variable domain is EADIYQTPRYLVIGTGKKITLECSQTMGHDKMYWYQQDPGMELHLIHYSYGVNSTEKGDLSSESTVSRIRTEHFPLTLESARPSHTSQYLCASSARDPPETQYFGPGTRLLVL.

Only a few counts were recorded for this clonotype. The rearrangement joins TRBV5-1 to TRBJ2-7; 11 bases agree with TRBD1. There are 15 residues in the CDR3. Trimming took 4 bases from V and 3 from J; bases not matched to a gene: 6. CDR1 is SGHRS, CDR2 YFSETQ, per germline. Written as DNA, the CDR3 is TGCGCCAGCAGCCCTGCGGGGACAGGGGGCTACGAGCAGTACTTC. Its protein is CASSPAGTGGYEQYF.

This chain links TRBV6-2 or TRBV6-3 with TRBJ1-5; no clear D gene. The CDR3 is 18 amino acids. Germline CDR1 and CDR2: MNHEY and SVGEGT. The V end was cut by 2 bases, the J end by 2 bases, with 19 bases between. The chain's CDR3 is CASSYRPPSPWGNQPQHF. CDR3 coding DNA: TGTGCCAGCAGTTACCGCCCGCCATCCCCATGGGGCAATCAGCCCCAGCATTTT.